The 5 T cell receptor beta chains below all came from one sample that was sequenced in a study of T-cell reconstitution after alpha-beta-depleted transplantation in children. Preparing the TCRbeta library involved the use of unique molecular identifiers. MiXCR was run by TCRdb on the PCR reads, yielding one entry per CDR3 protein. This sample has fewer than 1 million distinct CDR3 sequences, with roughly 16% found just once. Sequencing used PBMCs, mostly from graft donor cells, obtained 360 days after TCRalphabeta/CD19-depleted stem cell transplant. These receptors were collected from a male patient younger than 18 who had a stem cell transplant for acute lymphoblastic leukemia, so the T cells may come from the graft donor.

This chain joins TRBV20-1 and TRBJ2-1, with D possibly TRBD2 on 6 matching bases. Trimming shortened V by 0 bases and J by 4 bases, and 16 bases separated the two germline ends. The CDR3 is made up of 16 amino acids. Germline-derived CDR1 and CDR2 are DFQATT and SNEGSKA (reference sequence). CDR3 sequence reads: CSARDTSSGLYNEQFF. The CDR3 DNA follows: TGCAGTGCTAGAGATACATCCAGCGGGCTATACAATGAGCAGTTCTTC.

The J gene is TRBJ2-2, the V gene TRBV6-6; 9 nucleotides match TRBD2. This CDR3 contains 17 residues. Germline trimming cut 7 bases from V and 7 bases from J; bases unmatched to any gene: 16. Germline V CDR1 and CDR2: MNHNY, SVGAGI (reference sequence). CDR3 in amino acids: CASTQRGLAGAGGELFF. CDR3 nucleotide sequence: TGTGCCAGCACCCAACGGGGGTTAGCGGGAGCCGGCGGGGAGCTGTTTTTT.

This CDR3 reads CASSRETSGRTDEQFF. The CDR3 DNA follows: TGTGCCAGCAGCCGAGAGACTAGCGGGAGAACGGATGAGCAGTTCTTC. This chain connects TRBV4-2 to TRBJ2-1, with 12 bases identical to TRBD2. CDR1 and CDR2 (germline): LGHNA, YNFKEQ. V dropped 4 bases and J dropped 8; count of bases not matched to a gene: 9. The CDR3 loop spans 16 amino acids.

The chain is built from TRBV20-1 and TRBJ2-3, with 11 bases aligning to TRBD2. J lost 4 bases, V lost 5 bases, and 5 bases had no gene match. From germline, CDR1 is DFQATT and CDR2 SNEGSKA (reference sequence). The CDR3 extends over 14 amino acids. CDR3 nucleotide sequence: TGCAGTGCTGTTAGCGGGAGGGCGGCAGATACGCAGTATTTT. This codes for CSAVSGRAADTQYF.

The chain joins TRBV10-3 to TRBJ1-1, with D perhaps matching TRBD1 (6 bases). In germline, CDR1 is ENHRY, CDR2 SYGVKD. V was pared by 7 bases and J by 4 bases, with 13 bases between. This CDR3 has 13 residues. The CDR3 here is CAITKDRGTEAFF. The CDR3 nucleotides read TGTGCCATCACGAAGGACAGAGGCACTGAAGCTTTCTTT.